These 29 T cell receptor beta chains share one sample of origin, sequenced in a study of STAT5B mutations in CD4+ large granular lymphocyte leukemia. Assay: immunoSEQ multiplex PCR; the TCRdb copy retains only in-frame clones and omits some. The repertoire holds under 40,000 clones, 60% to 80% seen once, with 0.4% to 0.45% in the top ten. Sequencing was performed on CD4+ T cells from blood buffy coats. Receptor source: a human donor in good health.

J is TRBJ1-5 and V is TRBV9, with 10 bases lining up with TRBD1. Germline V lookup: CDR1 SGDLS, CDR2 YYNGEE. This CDR3 is built from 15 residues. The V and J ends lost 0 bases and 4 bases, in that order; junction bases with no gene match: 1. The CDR3 region is CASSVGTGGNQPQHF. CDR3 nucleotide sequence: TGTGCCAGCAGCGTAGGGACAGGGGGAAATCAGCCCCAGCATTTT. The variable domain in full, completed from reference TRBV9 and TRBJ1-5, reads DSGVTQTPKHLITATGQRVTLRCSPRSGDLSVYWYQQSLDQGLQFLIQYYNGEERAKGNILERFSAQQFPDLHSELNLSSLELGDSALYFCASSVGTGGNQPQHFGDGTRLSIL.

This chain uses TRBV11-2 with TRBJ1-2; D remains unclear. Germline CDR1 SGHAT, CDR2 FQNNGV. The CDR3 has 12 amino acids. V was shortened by 4 bases and J by 3 bases, with 6 bases between the two germline ends. CDR3 sequence: CASSYEDYGYTF. As DNA, the CDR3 is TGTGCCAGCAGCTACGAAGACTATGGCTACACCTTC.

CDR3 sequence reads: CASSFSRALNQPQHF. The CDR3 DNA is TGTGCCAGCAGTTTCAGCAGGGCGTTGAATCAGCCCCAGCATTTT. The genes are TRBV28 and TRBJ1-5, with D perhaps TRBD1 (5 bases). CDR1 and CDR2 from the germline V gene are MDHEN and SYDVKM. This CDR3 comprises 15 residues. V lost 3 bases to trimming and J lost 4 bases, with 13 bases between them.

The chain is built from TRBV18 and TRBJ1-1; no firm D call. The CDR3 runs 13 residues. CDR1 and CDR2 (germline): KGHSH, LQKENI. V dropped 4 bases and J dropped 4 bases, with 10 bases sitting between them. The CDR3 loop is CASSQGERTEAFF. Here the CDR3 DNA reads TGTGCCAGCTCACAAGGTGAACGCACTGAAGCTTTCTTT.

The chain recombines TRBV28 with TRBJ1-2; TRBD1 matches 7 bases. Germline V gene lookup returns CDR1 MDHEN and CDR2 SYDVKM. The CDR3 has 16 amino acids. V dropped 4 bases and J dropped 4; count of bases not matched to a gene: 12. CDR3 amino acids: CASSSSKGAVGYGYTF. CDR3 DNA sequence: TGTGCCAGCAGTTCTTCAAAGGGGGCTGTCGGCTATGGCTACACCTTC.

This clone was found a few times. At one end the junction does not follow the germline gene, possibly because of a read error. The J gene is TRBJ1-6, the V gene TRBV6-4; D is perhaps TRBD1 (6 bases). Looked up from germline, CDR1 is MRHNA and CDR2 is SNTAGT. There are 9 residues in the CDR3. The CDR3 DNA sequence: TGTGCCAGCTGGGGGGCCGGGTACTTT. This translates into CASWGAGYF.

The V call is TRBV28, the J call TRBJ2-7; D perhaps matches TRBD2 (5 bases). Per the germline V gene, CDR1 is MDHEN and CDR2 is SYDVKM. Trimming pared 7 bases from V and 5 bases from J, leaving 15 bases between. The CDR3 runs 13 residues. Here the CDR3 DNA reads TGTGCCAGCAAAGAGACTGGGCGGGACGAGCAGTACTTC. Its translation: CASKETGRDEQYF. Based on the CDR3 plus reference TRBV28 and TRBJ2-7, the full variable domain is DVKVTQSSRYLVKRTGEKVFLECVQDMDHENMFWYRQDPGLGLRLIYFSYDVKMKEKGDIPEGYSVSREKKERFSLILESASTNQTSMYLCASKETGRDEQYFGPGTRLTVT.

The CDR3 coding sequence is TGCAGCGTTGTCAAGCCGTCAGGGGTCATGAACACTGAAGCTTTCTTT. It encodes CSVVKPSGVMNTEAFF. This chain uses TRBV29-1 with TRBJ1-1; D perhaps matches TRBD1 (6 bases). Looked up from germline, CDR1 is SQVTM and CDR2 is ANQGSEA. V dropped 4 bases and J dropped 0 bases, with 18 bases sitting between them. The CDR3 runs 16 residues.

The V and J genes are TRBV7-9 and TRBJ2-5; TRBD2 is a possible D gene (7 bases). Trimming took 5 bases from V and 3 from J, leaving 28 bases between them. The CDR3 covers 19 residues. CDR1 SEHNR and CDR2 FQNEAQ come from the germline V gene (reference sequence). Written as DNA, the CDR3 is TGTGCCAGCAGCCAGTCGGGTGGTTATCGGGGGGCCCCGAAAGAGACCCAGTACTTC. It specifies CASSQSGGYRGAPKETQYF.

V is TRBV19 and J is TRBJ2-2; 7 nucleotides align to TRBD1. From germline, CDR1 is LNHDA and CDR2 SQIVND (reference sequence). This CDR3 is 13 amino acids long. The junction had 7 bases not matched to a gene; V was cut back by 8 bases and J by 7 bases. For the CDR3, the DNA is TGTGCCAGTCACAGGGGTTTGAGCGGGGAGCTGTTTTTT. Translating gives CASHRGLSGELFF.

J is TRBJ2-3 and V is TRBV4-2, with D maybe TRBD1 (7 bases). CDR3 length: 14 residues. CDR1 and CDR2 (germline): LGHNA, YNFKEQ. V was clipped by 10 bases and J by 3 bases, with 17 bases between them. This CDR3 reads CAISAGGRTDTQYF. CDR3 coding DNA: TGTGCCATTTCGGCAGGGGGGAGGACAGATACGCAGTATTTT.

In this sample, this clone turned up a few times. V gene TRBV18 combines with J gene TRBJ2-7; unclear D gene. The ends were cut back, 6 bases at V and 0 bases at J, with 12 bases in the middle. There are 14 residues in the CDR3. The germline V gene encodes CDR1 KGHSH and CDR2 LQKENI. The CDR3 protein is CASSPGSHSYEQYF. In DNA, the CDR3 is TGTGCCAGCTCCCCCGGGTCTCACTCCTACGAGCAGTACTTC. Full variable domain (remainder filled in from reference TRBV18 and TRBJ2-7): NAGVMQNPRHLVRRRGQEARLRCSPMKGHSHVYWYRQLPEEGLKFMVYLQKENIIDESGMPKERFSAEFPKEGPSILRIQQVVRGDSAAYFCASSPGSHSYEQYFGPGTRLTVT.

V and J are TRBV7-2 and TRBJ2-1; the match to TRBD2 covers 10 bases. With 2 bases clipped from V and 9 bases from J, the junction kept 7 bases outside the gene matches. This CDR3 comprises 15 residues. Per the germline V gene, CDR1 is SGHTA and CDR2 is FQGNSA. DNA for the CDR3: TGTGCCAGCAGCTTAAGGGCTAGCGGGGGATCTGAGCAGTTCTTC. Encoded protein: CASSLRASGGSEQFF.

The chain is built from TRBV2 and TRBJ2-7; TRBD1 matches 9 bases. V gave up 5 bases and J gave up 6 bases; unmatched junction bases: 14. Germline assignment: CDR1 SNHLY and CDR2 FYNNEI. This CDR3 spans 16 amino acids. The CDR3 bases are TGTGCCAGCAGTTTCAAACAGGGGGCGTTTGGGTCCGAGCAGTACTTC. Translation: CASSFKQGAFGSEQYF.

The V and J genes are TRBV5-1 and TRBJ2-7, with D perhaps given as TRBD1 or TRBD2 (7 bases each). With 6 bases removed from V and 4 bases from J, the gap between germline ends came to 17 bases. CDR1 and CDR2 from the germline V gene are SGHRS and YFSETQ. There are 14 residues in the CDR3. The CDR3 DNA reads TGCGCCAGCAACCAGGGGGGGGATTTATACGAGCAGTACTTC. It is translated as CASNQGGDLYEQYF.

This clone has a handful of counts. V gene TRBV7-9 combines with J gene TRBJ1-5; TRBD1 might be the D (6 bases). Germline CDR1 reads SEHNR; CDR2 reads FQNEAQ (reference sequence). Deletions cut 2 bases from V and 0 bases from J, with 14 bases between. The CDR3 spans 17 residues. As DNA, the CDR3 is TGTGCCAGCAGCTTATCTACAGGGCCCGATAGCAATCAGCCCCAGCATTTT. This sequence encodes CASSLSTGPDSNQPQHF.

The chain joins TRBV6-5 to TRBJ2-1; D is uncertain. V gave up 6 bases and J gave up 2 bases, with 8 bases separating them. CDR1 is MNHEY, CDR2 SVGAGI, per germline. This CDR3 spans 13 amino acids. CDR3 protein: CASSFDPYNEQFF. In nucleotides, the CDR3 is TGTGCCAGCAGCTTTGACCCCTACAATGAGCAGTTCTTC.

The count of this clone is one. This chain joins TRBV11-2 and TRBJ2-1; weak D call: TRBD1 (7 bases). CDR3 size: 14 residues. Germline CDR1 reads SGHAT; CDR2 reads FQNNGV. V lost 5 bases to trimming and J lost 3 bases, with 11 bases between them. CDR3 in DNA: TGTGCCAGCAGCCCGCGGGACAGCTACAATGAGCAGTTCTTC. This gives the protein CASSPRDSYNEQFF. The whole variable domain, remainder taken from reference TRBV11-2 and TRBJ2-1, is EAGVAQSPRYKIIEKRQSVAFWCNPISGHATLYWYQQILGQGPKLLIQFQNNGVVDDSQLPKDRFSAERLKGVDSTLKIQPAKLEDSAVYLCASSPRDSYNEQFFGPGTRLTVL.

This chain joins TRBV5-1 and TRBJ1-2; the match to TRBD1 covers 11 bases. This CDR3 comprises 13 residues. After removal of 4 bases from V and 8 bases from J, the junction contained 4 bases not matched to a gene. Germline V lookup: CDR1 SGHRS, CDR2 YFSETQ. CDR3 region: CASSAGQGVGYTF. The CDR3 region has the DNA TGCGCCAGCAGCGCGGGACAGGGGGTAGGCTACACCTTC.

DNA of the CDR3: TGTGCCAGCAGCAGGCCGGGACAATTCTATAGCACAGATACGCAGTATTTT. Its translation is CASSRPGQFYSTDTQYF. This rearrangement joins TRBV5-4 to TRBJ2-3, with D maybe TRBD1 (6 bases). The CDR3 loop spans 17 amino acids. The V end was cut by 4 bases, the J end by 0 bases, with 18 bases between. Germline loops: CDR1 SGHNT, CDR2 YYREEE (reference sequence).

The V and J genes are TRBV6-5 and TRBJ2-3; TRBD1 matches 7 bases. The CDR3 totals 15 residues. The V and J ends lost 3 bases and 9 bases, in that order; junction bases with no gene match: 12. Germline V lookup: CDR1 MNHEY, CDR2 SVGAGI. CDR3 residues: CASSYSGDRAETQYF. CDR3 in DNA: TGTGCCAGCAGTTATTCAGGCGACAGGGCTGAAACGCAGTATTTT.

This clone showed up just a few times. The V call is TRBV30, the J call TRBJ1-5; a possible D gene is TRBD1 (6 bases). The CDR3 spans 13 residues. V lost 1 base to trimming and J lost 9 bases, with 13 bases between them. The germline V gene encodes CDR1 GTSNPN and CDR2 SVGIG (reference sequence). CDR3 DNA sequence: TGTGCCTGGAGTGCACAGGGTCAGGGGCCCCAGCATTTT. Its protein is CAWSAQGQGPQHF.

This rearrangement joins TRBV29-1 to TRBJ1-2; D unresolved. The V end lost 0 bases, the J end lost 6 bases, and 5 bases lay between the germline ends. Germline loops: CDR1 SQVTM, CDR2 ANQGSEA. The CDR3 consists of 11 residues. The CDR3 loop is CSVEDVDGYTF. Written as DNA, the CDR3 is TGCAGCGTTGAAGATGTCGATGGCTACACCTTC.

As DNA, the CDR3 is TGTGCCAGCAGCCCGGACAGGCACCTGTCCTACGAGCAGTACTTC. Its translation is CASSPDRHLSYEQYF. The chain joins TRBV14 to TRBJ2-7; 7 positions match TRBD1. V gave up 4 bases and J gave up 1 base; unmatched junction bases: 7. The CDR3 has 15 amino acids. Germline assignment: CDR1 SGHDN and CDR2 FVKESK.

V and J are TRBV10-2 and TRBJ1-2; 8 bases align to TRBD1. Trimming at V came to 6 bases and at J to 3 bases, leaving 3 bases not matched to a gene. Germline values: CDR1 WSHSY, CDR2 SAAADI. This CDR3 contains 13 residues. The CDR3 region is CASRDRAYYGYTF. The CDR3 coding sequence is TGCGCCAGCAGGGACAGGGCCTACTATGGCTACACCTTC.

This sequence joins TRBV28 and TRBJ2-4; possibly TRBD2 for D (6 bases). This CDR3 has 15 amino acids. CDR1 is MDHEN, CDR2 SYDVKM, per germline. V lost 5 bases and J lost 8, with 19 bases in between. The CDR3 loop reads CASSQLVGGADIQYF. The CDR3 nucleotides read TGTGCCAGCAGTCAACTCGTAGGAGGGGCGGACATTCAGTACTTC.

The chain couples TRBV28 to TRBJ2-3; 7 bases map to TRBD1. The CDR3 loop spans 13 amino acids. The trim removed 10 bases at V and 2 bases at J, leaving 6 bases unmatched. Germline V gene lookup returns CDR1 MDHEN and CDR2 SYDVKM. The CDR3 here is CATRDSPTDTQYF. The CDR3 DNA follows: TGTGCCACCAGGGACAGTCCCACAGATACGCAGTATTTT.

V and J are TRBV10-3 and TRBJ2-5, with D maybe TRBD2 (5 bases). The CDR3 sequence is 18 residues long. Germline CDR1 is ENHRY and CDR2 is SYGVKD. V dropped 1 base and J dropped 4 bases, with 22 bases sitting between them. CDR3 nucleotide sequence: TGTGCCATCAGTGAGTTCCCAAAGGACTCTGGCGATCGAGAGACCCAGTACTTC. Translated: CAISEFPKDSGDRETQYF.

This clone appeared a single time. J is TRBJ1-1 and V is TRBV2; 7 bases line up with TRBD1. CDR3 length: 14 residues. The germline V gene has CDR1 SNHLY and CDR2 FYNNEI. Germline trimming cut 7 bases from V and 4 bases from J; bases unmatched to any gene: 9. The CDR3 sequence: CASTPEQGTTEAFF. Written as DNA, the CDR3 is TGTGCCAGCACCCCAGAACAGGGGACCACTGAAGCTTTCTTT.